A single sample is the source of the 11 T cell receptor beta chains below, sequenced in a study of response to subunit inactivated influenza vaccine. From the RT-PCR reads, TCRdb called clonotypes with MiXCR, one entry per CDR3 protein. Of some 500,000 distinct CDR3 sequences in the sample, 25% are singletons; the top ten hold 1.9%. Sample: CD4+ T cells sorted from PBMCs, taken 4 to 6 days after vaccination. These receptors were collected from a man aged 50 or older who received an inactivated influenza vaccine.

This clonotype came up a few times. CDR3 in amino acids: CSAEGPQETQYF. The CDR3 DNA sequence: TGCAGTGCTGAGGGGCCTCAAGAGACCCAGTACTTC. The chain combines TRBV20-1 with TRBJ2-5, with D perhaps matching TRBD1 or TRBD2 (5 bases each). Germline CDR1 reads DFQATT; CDR2 reads SNEGSKA (reference sequence). The CDR3 spans 12 residues. V lost 5 bases and J 2 bases, leaving 9 bases between the germline ends.

In its sample, this clonotype is medium-sized (0.01 to 0.1%). One junction end does not reproduce the germline sequence, and a read error may be involved. V usage is TRBV5-1 and J usage is TRBJ2-3, with TRBD2 matching 12 bases. Germline CDR1 and CDR2: SGHRS and YFSETQ. The CDR3 is 15 residues long. CDR3 sequence: CASSPGLAGTDTQYF. CDR3 nucleotides: TGTGCCAGCAGCCCCGGACTAGCGGGGACAGATACGCAGTATTTT.

The rearrangement uses TRBV7-2 and TRBJ2-1, with D tentatively TRBD2 (6 bases). The CDR3 runs 16 residues. The V end lost 1 base, the J end lost 1 base, and 11 bases lay between the germline ends. The V gene's germline CDR1 is SGHTA and CDR2 FQGNSA. CDR3 sequence: CASSLGYGGSYNEQFF. In DNA, the CDR3 is TGTGCCAGCAGCTTAGGATACGGGGGATCCTACAATGAGCAGTTCTTC.

The rearrangement uses TRBV5-1 and TRBJ2-4, with D possibly matching TRBD2 (5 bases). V was cut by 9 bases and J by 3 bases, with 16 bases left in between. CDR3 size: 14 residues. Germline CDR1 reads SGHRS; CDR2 reads YFSETQ. The CDR3 sequence is CATSRGGNKNIQYF. The CDR3, as DNA: TGCGCCACCTCCCGGGGTGGGAACAAAAACATTCAGTACTTC.

This chain links TRBV7-9 with TRBJ2-1; D possibly corresponds to TRBD2 (5 bases). The length of the CDR3 is 14 residues. Trimming cost V 5 bases and J 3 bases, with 11 bases left between them. Germline CDR1 reads SEHNR; CDR2 reads FQNEAQ (reference sequence). The CDR3 DNA sequence: TGTGCCAGCAGCCACCCCGGGAACTACAATGAGCAGTTCTTC. Protein sequence: CASSHPGNYNEQFF.

The chain is built from TRBV3-1 and TRBJ1-5, with D possibly TRBD1 on 6 matching bases. V was cut by 1 base and J by 1 base, with 8 bases left in between. Germline-derived CDR1 and CDR2 are LGHDT and YNNKEL (reference sequence). The CDR3 is 15 residues long. CDR3 region: CASSQGGQSNQPQHF. DNA of the CDR3: TGTGCCAGCAGCCAAGGGGGGCAGAGCAATCAGCCCCAGCATTTT.

Many counts were recorded for this clonotype. The rearrangement links TRBV12-3 or TRBV12-4 to TRBJ2-1; 11 positions agree with TRBD2. The V gene end was trimmed by 4 bases and the J gene end by 4 bases; junction bases not matched to a gene: 3. The CDR3 loop spans 15 amino acids. This CDR3 is CASSSGLAGYNEQFF. The CDR3 DNA follows: TGTGCCAGCAGTTCTGGACTAGCGGGTTACAATGAGCAGTTCTTC.

The sample holds a few counts of this clonotype. V is TRBV15 and J is TRBJ2-3; D assignment may be TRBD1 or TRBD2 (5 bases each). The CDR3 extends over 14 amino acids. Germline lookup yields CDR1 LNHNV and CDR2 YYDKDF (reference sequence). V lost 7 bases, J lost 1 base, and 12 bases lay in between. CDR3: CATTHGAGTDTQYF. As DNA, the CDR3 is TGTGCCACCACGCACGGGGCTGGCACAGATACGCAGTATTTT.

This clonotype was observed a handful of times. This chain connects TRBV18 to TRBJ1-1, with D unclear. This CDR3 spans 13 amino acids. CDR1 is KGHSH, CDR2 LQKENI, per germline. Trimming pared 3 bases from V and 3 bases from J, leaving 8 bases between. CDR3 in amino acids: CASSPNLDTEAFF. Written as DNA, the CDR3 is TGTGCCAGCTCACCGAATTTGGACACTGAAGCTTTCTTT.

The J gene is TRBJ2-7, the V gene TRBV11-2, with D maybe TRBD2 (6 bases). Germline V gives CDR1 SGHAT, CDR2 FQNNGV. The CDR3 sequence is 14 residues long. V lost 4 bases and J 3 bases, leaving 13 bases between the germline ends. The CDR3 region has the DNA TGTGCCAGCAGCTCCGGGACTCCGTTCTACGAGCAGTACTTC. This codes for CASSSGTPFYEQYF.

This clonotype was seen many times. The J gene is TRBJ1-2, the V gene TRBV15; possible D gene TRBD1, 5 bases. Per germline, CDR1 LNHNV and CDR2 YYDKDF (reference sequence). The CDR3 is 15 amino acids. Trimming removed 1 base at V and 4 bases at J, with 13 bases between. The CDR3 reads CATSRAISTGYGYTF. As DNA, the CDR3 is TGTGCCACCAGCAGAGCCATCTCCACAGGCTATGGCTACACCTTC.